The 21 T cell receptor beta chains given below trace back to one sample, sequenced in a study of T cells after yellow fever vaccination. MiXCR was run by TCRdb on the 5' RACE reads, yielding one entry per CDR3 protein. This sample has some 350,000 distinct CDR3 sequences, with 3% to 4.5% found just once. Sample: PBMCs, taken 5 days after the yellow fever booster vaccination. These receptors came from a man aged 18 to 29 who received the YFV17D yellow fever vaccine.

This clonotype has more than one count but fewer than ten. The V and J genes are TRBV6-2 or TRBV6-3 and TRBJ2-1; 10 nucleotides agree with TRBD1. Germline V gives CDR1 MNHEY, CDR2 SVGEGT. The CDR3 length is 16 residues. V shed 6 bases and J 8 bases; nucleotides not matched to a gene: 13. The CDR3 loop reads CASSLMPGQGTDEQFF. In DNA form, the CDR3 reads TGTGCCAGCAGCCTAATGCCGGGACAGGGGACCGATGAGCAGTTCTTC.

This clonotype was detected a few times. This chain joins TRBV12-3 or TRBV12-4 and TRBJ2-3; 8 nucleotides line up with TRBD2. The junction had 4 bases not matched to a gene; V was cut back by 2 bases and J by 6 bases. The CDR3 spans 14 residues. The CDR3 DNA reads TGTGCCAGCAGTTTATGGCGGGGGGTTGATACGCAGTATTTT. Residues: CASSLWRGVDTQYF.

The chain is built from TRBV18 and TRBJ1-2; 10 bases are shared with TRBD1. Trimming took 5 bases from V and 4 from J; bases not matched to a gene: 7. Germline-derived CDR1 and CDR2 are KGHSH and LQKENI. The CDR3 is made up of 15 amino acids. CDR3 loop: CASSSSGQGIYGYTF. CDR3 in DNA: TGTGCCAGCTCATCATCGGGACAGGGGATCTATGGCTACACCTTC.

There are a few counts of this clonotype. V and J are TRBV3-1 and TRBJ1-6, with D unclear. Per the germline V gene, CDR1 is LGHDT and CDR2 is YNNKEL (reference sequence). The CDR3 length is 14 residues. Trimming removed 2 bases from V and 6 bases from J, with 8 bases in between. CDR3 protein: CASSQLRPNSPLHF. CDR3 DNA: TGTGCCAGCAGCCAATTACGGCCTAATTCACCCCTCCACTTT. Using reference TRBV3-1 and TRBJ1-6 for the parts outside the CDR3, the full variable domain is DTAVSQTPKYLVTQMGNDKSIKCEQNLGHDTMYWYKQDSKKFLKIMFSYNNKELIINETVPNRFSPKSPDKAHLNLHINSLELGDSAVYFCASSQLRPNSPLHFGNGTRLTVT.

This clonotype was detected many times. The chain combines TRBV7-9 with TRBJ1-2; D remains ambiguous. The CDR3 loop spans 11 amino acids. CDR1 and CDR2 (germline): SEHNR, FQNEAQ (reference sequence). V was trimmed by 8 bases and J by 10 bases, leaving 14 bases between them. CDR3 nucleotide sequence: TGTGCCAGCGACGAACTCGTCCCCTACACCTTC. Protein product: CASDELVPYTF.

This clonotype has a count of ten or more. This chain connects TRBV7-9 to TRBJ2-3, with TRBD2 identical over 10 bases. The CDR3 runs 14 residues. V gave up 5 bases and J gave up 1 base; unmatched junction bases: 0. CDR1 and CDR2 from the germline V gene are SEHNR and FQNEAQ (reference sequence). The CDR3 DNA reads TGTGCCAGCAGCACTAGCGGGGGCACAGATACGCAGTATTTT. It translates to CASSTSGGTDTQYF. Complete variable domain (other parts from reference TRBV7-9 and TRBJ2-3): DTGVSQNPRHKITKRGQNVTFRCDPISEHNRLYWYRQTLGQGPEFLTYFQNEAQLEKSRLLSDRFSAERPKGSFSTLEIQRTEQGDSAMYLCASSTSGGTDTQYFGPGTRLTVL.

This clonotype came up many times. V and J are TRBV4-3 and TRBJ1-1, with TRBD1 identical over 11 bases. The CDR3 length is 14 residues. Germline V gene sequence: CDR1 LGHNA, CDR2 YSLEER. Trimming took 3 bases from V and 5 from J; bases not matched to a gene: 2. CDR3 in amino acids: CASSHGTGGTEAFF. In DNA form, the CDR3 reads TGCGCCAGCAGCCACGGGACAGGGGGGACTGAAGCTTTCTTT.

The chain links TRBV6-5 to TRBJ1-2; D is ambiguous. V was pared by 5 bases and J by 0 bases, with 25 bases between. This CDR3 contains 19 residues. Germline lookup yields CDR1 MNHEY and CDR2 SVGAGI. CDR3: CASSELRVYAEVANYGYTF. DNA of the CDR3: TGTGCCAGCAGTGAACTCCGAGTATATGCAGAGGTTGCTAACTATGGCTACACCTTC.

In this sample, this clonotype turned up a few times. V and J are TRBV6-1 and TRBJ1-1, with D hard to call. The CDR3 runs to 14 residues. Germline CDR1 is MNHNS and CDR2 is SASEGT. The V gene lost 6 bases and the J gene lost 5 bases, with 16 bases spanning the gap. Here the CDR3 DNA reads TGTGCCAGCAGAGGCTTTCGGGGTGGAACTGAAGCTTTCTTT. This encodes CASRGFRGGTEAFF.

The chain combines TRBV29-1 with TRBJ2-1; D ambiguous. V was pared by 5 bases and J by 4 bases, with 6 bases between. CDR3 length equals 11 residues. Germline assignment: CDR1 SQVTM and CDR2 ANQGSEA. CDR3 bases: TGCAGCGTTCGTCCGTACAATGAGCAGTTCTTC. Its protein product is CSVRPYNEQFF.

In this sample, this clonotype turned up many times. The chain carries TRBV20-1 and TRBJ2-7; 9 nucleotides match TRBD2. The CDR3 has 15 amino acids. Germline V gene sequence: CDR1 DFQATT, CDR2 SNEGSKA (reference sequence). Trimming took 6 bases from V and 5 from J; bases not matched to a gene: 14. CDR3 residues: CSARVGAGGPHEQYV. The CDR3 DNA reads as TGCAGTGCCAGGGTAGGGGCGGGGGGGCCCCACGAGCAGTACGTC.

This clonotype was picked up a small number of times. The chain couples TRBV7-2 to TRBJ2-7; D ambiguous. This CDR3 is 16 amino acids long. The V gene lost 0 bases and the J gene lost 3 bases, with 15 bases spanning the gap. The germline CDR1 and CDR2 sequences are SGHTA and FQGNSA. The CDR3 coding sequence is TGTGCCAGCAGCTTAGCGGGCGTTACGGCGGTCTACGAGCAGTACTTC. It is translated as CASSLAGVTAVYEQYF.

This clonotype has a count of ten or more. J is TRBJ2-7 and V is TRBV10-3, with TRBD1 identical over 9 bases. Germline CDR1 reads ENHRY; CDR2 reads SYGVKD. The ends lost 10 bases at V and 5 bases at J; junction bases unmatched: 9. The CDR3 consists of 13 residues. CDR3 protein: CAKRDREDHEQYF. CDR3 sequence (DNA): TGTGCCAAAAGGGACAGGGAAGATCACGAGCAGTACTTC.

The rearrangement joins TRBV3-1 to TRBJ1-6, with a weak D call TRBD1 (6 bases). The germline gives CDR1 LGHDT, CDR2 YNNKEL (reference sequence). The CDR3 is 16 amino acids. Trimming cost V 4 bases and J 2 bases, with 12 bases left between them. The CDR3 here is CASSRTVTAYNSPLHF. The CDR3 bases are TGTGCCAGCAGCCGGACAGTGACCGCCTATAATTCACCCCTCCACTTT.

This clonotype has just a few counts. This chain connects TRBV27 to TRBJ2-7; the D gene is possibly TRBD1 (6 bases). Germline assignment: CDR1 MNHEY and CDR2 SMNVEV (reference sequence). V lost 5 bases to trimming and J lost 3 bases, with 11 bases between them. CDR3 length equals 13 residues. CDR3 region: CASSLGHGYEQYF. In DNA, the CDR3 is TGTGCCAGCAGTCTGGGACACGGCTACGAGCAGTACTTC.

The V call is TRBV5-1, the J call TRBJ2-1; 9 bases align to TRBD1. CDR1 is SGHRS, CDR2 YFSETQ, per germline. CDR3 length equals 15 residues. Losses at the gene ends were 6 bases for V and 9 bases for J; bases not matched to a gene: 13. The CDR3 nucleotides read TGCGCCAGCACCGTCCCGGGACAGGGACAGGGTGAGCAGTTCTTC. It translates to CASTVPGQGQGEQFF.

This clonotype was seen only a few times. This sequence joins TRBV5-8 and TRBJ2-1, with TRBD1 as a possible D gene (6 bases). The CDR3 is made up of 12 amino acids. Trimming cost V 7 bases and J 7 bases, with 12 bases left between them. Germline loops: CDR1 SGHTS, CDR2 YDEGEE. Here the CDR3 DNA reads TGTGCCAGCCATACTAGGGGGAATGAGCAGTTCTTC. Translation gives CASHTRGNEQFF.

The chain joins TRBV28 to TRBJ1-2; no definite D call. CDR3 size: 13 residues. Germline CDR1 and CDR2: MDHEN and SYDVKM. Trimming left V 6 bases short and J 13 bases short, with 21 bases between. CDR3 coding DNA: TGTGCCAGCAGCTGGAACCCTGAGGCCCCCGGCACCTTC. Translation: CASSWNPEAPGTF.

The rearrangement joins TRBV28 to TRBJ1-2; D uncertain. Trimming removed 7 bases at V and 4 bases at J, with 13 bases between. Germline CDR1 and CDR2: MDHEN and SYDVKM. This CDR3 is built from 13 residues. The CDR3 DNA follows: TGTGCCAGCAACCCAAACCTAGGCTATGGCTACACCTTC. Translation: CASNPNLGYGYTF.

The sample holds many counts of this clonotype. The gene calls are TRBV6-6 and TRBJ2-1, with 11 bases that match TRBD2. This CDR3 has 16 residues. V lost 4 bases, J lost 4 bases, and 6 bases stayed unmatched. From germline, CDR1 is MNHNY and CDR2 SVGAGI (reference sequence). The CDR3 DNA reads TGTGCCAGCAGTTTAGCGGGGGGGCTGAGGTACAATGAGCAGTTCTTC. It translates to CASSLAGGLRYNEQFF.

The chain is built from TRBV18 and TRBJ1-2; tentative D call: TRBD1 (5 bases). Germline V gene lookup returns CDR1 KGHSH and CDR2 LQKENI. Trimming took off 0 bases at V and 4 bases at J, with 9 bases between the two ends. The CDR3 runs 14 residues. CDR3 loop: CASSPPGDGYGYTF. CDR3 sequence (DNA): TGTGCCAGCTCACCACCAGGGGACGGCTATGGCTACACCTTC.